This entry lists 23 T cell receptor beta chains sequenced from one sample in a study of T cell changes during pregnancy in multiple sclerosis. Data came from immunoSEQ multiplex PCR; TCRdb stores just in-frame clones and leaves some out. Of 30,000 or so clones listed, 90% to 95% are singletons. Sequenced material: CD4+ T cells from peripheral blood mononuclear cells, taken after pregnancy. The receptor set was obtained from a female donor with multiple sclerosis, enrolled in a pregnancy study.

The gene calls are TRBV6-6 and TRBJ2-2, with D perhaps matching TRBD2 (6 bases). V lost 0 bases, J lost 3 bases, and 11 bases lay in between. CDR1 is MNHNY and CDR2 is SVGAGI in the germline V gene (reference sequence). CDR3 size: 16 residues. The chain's CDR3 is CASSYSGAGYTGELFF. DNA for the CDR3: TGTGCCAGCAGTTACTCTGGTGCGGGATACACCGGGGAGCTGTTTTTT.

This clone came up once. The gene calls are TRBV2 and TRBJ2-7; possible D gene TRBD2, 6 bases. CDR1 is SNHLY, CDR2 FYNNEI, per germline. Trimming took off 8 bases at V and 1 base at J, with 15 bases between the two ends. CDR3 size: 14 residues. CDR3 sequence reads: CASLLASSSYEQYF. Here the CDR3 DNA reads TGTGCCAGCCTCCTAGCGAGCTCTTCCTACGAGCAGTACTTC.

The gene calls are TRBV18 and TRBJ2-5; a possible D gene is TRBD2 (6 bases). V was cut by 0 bases and J by 10 bases, with 15 bases left in between. The CDR3 has 14 residues. CDR1 and CDR2 (germline): KGHSH, LQKENI. The CDR3 loop is CASSPPSKTGDQYF. In DNA form, the CDR3 reads TGTGCCAGCTCACCACCGTCAAAAACGGGGGACCAGTACTTC.

V usage is TRBV9 and J usage is TRBJ2-3; TRBD2 aligns across 14 bases. The germline V gene encodes CDR1 SGDLS and CDR2 YYNGEE. The CDR3 totals 16 residues. The V gene end was trimmed by 4 bases and the J gene end by 1 base; junction bases not matched to a gene: 2. CDR3 DNA: TGTGCCAGCAGCCCGGGACTAGCGGGGGGCACAGATACGCAGTATTTT. It specifies CASSPGLAGGTDTQYF.

This chain uses TRBV7-2 with TRBJ2-3; 10 nucleotides line up with TRBD1. The CDR3 length is 16 residues. CDR1 is SGHTA, CDR2 FQGNSA, per germline. Losses at the gene ends were 1 base for V and 1 base for J; bases not matched to a gene: 2. The CDR3 sequence: CASSLGQGAGTDTQYF. DNA for the CDR3: TGTGCCAGCAGCTTAGGACAGGGGGCCGGCACAGATACGCAGTATTTT.

The genes are TRBV19 and TRBJ2-3; D may be TRBD2 (6 bases). This CDR3 comprises 12 residues. Per germline, CDR1 LNHDA and CDR2 SQIVND (reference sequence). V lost 8 bases, J lost 5 bases, and 11 bases lay in between. CDR3 DNA sequence: TGTGCCAGTCGACTAGTTGGAGATACGCAGTATTTT. It yields the protein CASRLVGDTQYF.

The genes are TRBV16 and TRBJ1-2; TRBD1 aligns across 8 bases. The junction had 6 bases not matched to a gene; V was cut back by 4 bases and J by 5 bases. The CDR3 consists of 14 residues. Per germline, CDR1 KGHSY and CDR2 FQNENV. The CDR3 DNA reads TGTGCCAGCAGCCCTCAGGGGGCAGCGTATGGCTACACCTTC. Its protein is CASSPQGAAYGYTF.

The chain links TRBV28 to TRBJ2-7, with 10 nucleotides matching TRBD2. The V gene's germline CDR1 is MDHEN and CDR2 SYDVKM. Trimming at V came to 2 bases and at J to 4 bases, leaving 11 bases not matched to a gene. This CDR3 contains 17 residues. The CDR3, as DNA: TGTGCCAGCAGTTTAGCTCTAGCGGGAGTATTGGCGTACGAGCAGTACTTC. It is translated as CASSLALAGVLAYEQYF.

The chain uses TRBV19 and TRBJ2-3; D might be TRBD1 (5 bases). The germline CDR1 and CDR2 sequences are LNHDA and SQIVND (reference sequence). The CDR3 runs to 14 residues. V lost 5 bases, J lost 7 bases, and 16 bases lay in between. The CDR3 nucleotides are TGTGCCAGTAGTGAGTCAGGGCCCCCGAATACGCAGTATTTT. Encoded protein: CASSESGPPNTQYF.

The chain is built from TRBV19 and TRBJ2-3; 7 bases are shared with TRBD2. Per the germline V gene, CDR1 is LNHDA and CDR2 is SQIVND (reference sequence). Trimming cost V 4 bases and J 1 base; bases outside gene matches: 5. The CDR3 is 15 amino acids. The CDR3 reads CASSREGGGTDTQYF. In DNA form, the CDR3 reads TGTGCCAGTAGTAGGGAGGGAGGAGGCACAGATACGCAGTATTTT.

The chain links TRBV19 to TRBJ2-2; tentatively, D is TRBD1 (8 bases). CDR1 LNHDA and CDR2 SQIVND come from the germline V gene (reference sequence). CDR3 size: 15 residues. The V end lost 6 bases, the J end lost 6 bases, and 17 bases lay between the germline ends. The CDR3, as DNA: TGTGCCAGTAGCGGGACAGGCGGGGGTCCCGGGGAGCTGTTTTTT. It specifies CASSGTGGGPGELFF. Filled out from reference TRBV19 and TRBJ2-2, the complete variable domain reads DGGITQSPKYLFRKEGQNVTLSCEQNLNHDAMYWYRQDPGQGLRLIYYSQIVNDFQKGDIAEGYSVSREKKESFPLTVTSAQKNPTAFYLCASSGTGGGPGELFFGEGSRLTVL.

This chain links TRBV11-2 with TRBJ2-5; 8 positions agree with TRBD2. V lost 4 bases, J lost 13 bases, and 14 bases stayed unmatched. This CDR3 has 14 amino acids. Germline V gene sequence: CDR1 SGHAT, CDR2 FQNNGV. The CDR3 region is CASSSLTSEGVTYF. CDR3 DNA sequence: TGTGCCAGCAGCTCCTTGACTAGCGAGGGGGTTACGTACTTC.

The genes are TRBV19 and TRBJ1-5; D remains unclear. The ends were cut back, 6 bases at V and 1 base at J, with 13 bases in the middle. The germline V gene encodes CDR1 LNHDA and CDR2 SQIVND (reference sequence). CDR3 length equals 15 residues. The CDR3 protein is CASSRHSGSNQPQHF. For the CDR3, the DNA is TGTGCCAGTAGCCGACACAGCGGGAGCAATCAGCCCCAGCATTTT.

V gene TRBV30 combines with J gene TRBJ1-5; 8 bases are shared with TRBD1. From germline, CDR1 is GTSNPN and CDR2 SVGIG (reference sequence). CDR3 size: 13 residues. Trimming removed 5 bases from V and 5 bases from J; junction bases left unmatched: 5. The CDR3 here is CAWEQGVDQPQHF. DNA for the CDR3: TGTGCCTGGGAACAGGGGGTTGATCAGCCCCAGCATTTT.

Notes on this clone: Other DNA sequences within the sample encode an identical CDR3. This rearrangement joins TRBV18 to TRBJ1-1; 7 nucleotides agree with TRBD1. In germline, CDR1 is KGHSH, CDR2 LQKENI. The CDR3 extends over 13 amino acids. The V gene end was trimmed by 4 bases and the J gene end by 3 bases; junction bases not matched to a gene: 2. CDR3 sequence (DNA): TGTGCCAGCTCACGAACAGGGGACACTGAAGCTTTCTTT. Encoded protein: CASSRTGDTEAFF.

This clone was seen just once. The V gene is TRBV14, the J gene TRBJ2-2; 9 bases agree with TRBD2. Germline V CDR1 and CDR2: SGHDN, FVKESK. V lost 4 bases, J lost 0 bases, and 3 bases stayed unmatched. CDR3 length equals 16 residues. Here the CDR3 DNA reads TGTGCCAGCAGCCCGACTAGCGGAACGAACACCGGGGAGCTGTTTTTT. Translated: CASSPTSGTNTGELFF.

The J gene is TRBJ2-7, the V gene TRBV6-1, with D perhaps matching TRBD2 (5 bases). In germline, CDR1 is MNHNS, CDR2 SASEGT. The length of the CDR3 is 14 residues. V was clipped by 2 bases and J by 0 bases, with 8 bases between them. The CDR3 loop is CASSESGYSYEQYF. DNA for the CDR3: TGTGCCAGCAGTGAAAGCGGTTACTCCTACGAGCAGTACTTC.

The chain uses TRBV6-1 and TRBJ2-5, with a tentative D call TRBD1 (5 bases). The J call may be mistaken, given a closer DNA end match to TRBJ2-7. From germline, CDR1 is MNHNS and CDR2 SASEGT. The CDR3 is made up of 17 amino acids. The CDR3 protein is CASSELGGASPGYEQYF. Written as DNA, the CDR3 is TGTGCCAGCAGTGAATTAGGCGGAGCCTCCCCAGGGTACGAGCAGTACTTC.

The J gene is TRBJ2-7, the V gene TRBV19; TRBD1 aligns across 8 bases. The CDR3 contains 14 residues. V lost 3 bases, J lost 5 bases, and 6 bases stayed unmatched. The germline gives CDR1 LNHDA, CDR2 SQIVND (reference sequence). In nucleotides, the CDR3 is TGTGCCAGTAGTATCGGGACAGGTAATAACGAGCAGTACTTC. This sequence encodes CASSIGTGNNEQYF.

This clone showed up just a few times. CDR3: CASSPTRVTDTQYF. Written as DNA, the CDR3 is TGTGCCAGCTCACCAACCCGGGTAACAGATACGCAGTATTTT. The chain employs TRBV18 and TRBJ2-3; D is ambiguous. Germline V lookup: CDR1 KGHSH, CDR2 LQKENI. Between the trimmed V and J ends, which lost 2 bases and 3 bases, there was a span of 9 bases. The CDR3 is 14 amino acids.

This chain connects TRBV5-1 to TRBJ2-5; tentative D call: TRBD1 (6 bases). This CDR3 has 17 residues. From germline, CDR1 is SGHRS and CDR2 YFSETQ. Trimming took 1 base from V and 3 from J, leaving 19 bases between them. CDR3 sequence reads: CASSLFLGTLTEETQYF. The CDR3 nucleotides read TGCGCCAGCAGCTTGTTCCTGGGGACACTAACCGAAGAGACCCAGTACTTC. The full variable domain, completed using reference TRBV5-1 and TRBJ2-5, is KAGVTQTPRYLIKTRGQQVTLSCSPISGHRSVSWYQQTPGQGLQFLFEYFSETQRNKGNFPGRFSGRQFSNSRSEMNVSTLELGDSALYLCASSLFLGTLTEETQYFGPGTRLLVL.

The rearrangement uses TRBV4-3 and TRBJ1-1, with unresolved D. This CDR3 is 13 amino acids long. Looked up from germline, CDR1 is LGHNA and CDR2 is YSLEER. V was clipped by 0 bases and J by 1 base, with 3 bases between them. The CDR3 region is CASSQDRNTEAFF. CDR3 bases: TGCGCCAGCAGCCAAGACAGGAACACTGAAGCTTTCTTT.

This chain joins TRBV10-2 and TRBJ2-1, with TRBD1 matching 10 bases. The germline V gene has CDR1 WSHSY and CDR2 SAAADI. This CDR3 comprises 14 residues. V lost 4 bases, J lost 3 bases, and 0 bases stayed unmatched. CDR3 residues: CASSGTGGYNEQFF. The CDR3 bases are TGCGCCAGCAGTGGGACAGGGGGCTACAATGAGCAGTTCTTC.